The clone carrying this T cell receptor beta chain has ten or more counts. Its antigen is still unknown. This entry comes from a study of early T cells in non-severe SARS-CoV-2 infection. General observations from the study: VDJdb-based annotation leaned toward anti-spike CD8 responses and missed private and CD4 specificities.

Via MiXCR, TCRdb re-called the 5' RACE reads, giving one row per CDR3 protein. The table includes about 67,000 distinct CDR3 sequences, 10% detected once. Per the germline V gene, CDR1 is MNHNY and CDR2 is SVGAGI (reference sequence). This CDR3 has 17 residues. The junction had 9 bases not matched to a gene; V was cut back by 0 bases and J by 4 bases. The receptor was derived from an adult who was a healthcare worker with PCR-confirmed SARS-CoV-2 infection or an uninfected control (not recorded which). This specimen was whole blood, taken at baseline. The V and J genes are TRBV6-6 and TRBJ2-1; 7 positions agree with TRBD1. CDR3 region: CASSYSAPQGIYNEQFF. The CDR3 nucleotides read TGTGCCAGCAGTTACTCGGCTCCACAGGGGATATACAATGAGCAGTTCTTC.